This T cell receptor (beta chain) was recovered during a study of human T cells and chemical hapten exposure. Source study methods: TCRs per sample had a median of approximately 88,000 and ranged from about 23,224 to 750,000. TCRdb reprocessed the RACE reads with MiXCR, giving one entry per CDR3 protein. The V and J calls shown here were made by TCRdb, not taken from the authors' results. The data hold about 93,000 distinct CDR3 sequences, with approximately 9% observed a single time. Noted time point: pre-sensitization, week 0. The treatment: therapeutic diphenylcyclopropenone sensitization with weekly scalp DPC. At every patch-test visit, blood was drawn before the patch test was applied. This CDR3 contains 13 residues. The germline gives CDR1 MNHEY, CDR2 SVGAGI. Trimming stripped 8 bases from V and 4 bases from J, with 13 bases between.

The receptor's source is a middle-aged man with alopecia areata. Some clones in this sample may be carry-over from other donors' samples. The chain links TRBV6-5 to TRBJ2-3; D is ambiguous. The source material was whole blood, sampled in connection with sensitization to the hapten diphenylcyclopropenone (DPC). The CDR3 here is CASGVNPADTQYF. CDR3 sequence (DNA): TGTGCCAGCGGGGTTAACCCCGCAGATACGCAGTATTTT.